This T cell receptor beta chain is from a study of blood T cell repertoires in COVID-19. Study as a whole: The samples span acute and convalescent COVID-19 from the United States, Italy and Spain. From T cells, B-cell-depleted T cells, or PBMCs came the material, which was cDNA or gDNA.

Authors' data handling: Amplification from reference gene primers served as the basis for estimated nucleated cell counts. The data were produced by immunoSEQ multiplex PCR, yet TCRdb's version contains in-frame clones alone and is incomplete. V and J calls and clone size follow that table, whereas D and trimming were derived from the DNA. The repertoire holds around 130,000 clones, with approximately 85% as singletons. The specimen sequenced was peripheral blood. The TCR sequence derives from a human donor in a cohort sampled during active COVID-19.

CDR3 DNA sequence: TGTGCCAGCAGTGTAATCAGGACCTACGAGCAGTACTTC. Residues: CASSVIRTYEQYF. The genes are TRBV2 and TRBJ2-7; D is unresolved. This CDR3 is 13 amino acids long. The germline V gene has CDR1 SNHLY and CDR2 FYNNEI. Trimming shortened V by 4 bases and J by 2 bases, and 9 bases separated the two germline ends.